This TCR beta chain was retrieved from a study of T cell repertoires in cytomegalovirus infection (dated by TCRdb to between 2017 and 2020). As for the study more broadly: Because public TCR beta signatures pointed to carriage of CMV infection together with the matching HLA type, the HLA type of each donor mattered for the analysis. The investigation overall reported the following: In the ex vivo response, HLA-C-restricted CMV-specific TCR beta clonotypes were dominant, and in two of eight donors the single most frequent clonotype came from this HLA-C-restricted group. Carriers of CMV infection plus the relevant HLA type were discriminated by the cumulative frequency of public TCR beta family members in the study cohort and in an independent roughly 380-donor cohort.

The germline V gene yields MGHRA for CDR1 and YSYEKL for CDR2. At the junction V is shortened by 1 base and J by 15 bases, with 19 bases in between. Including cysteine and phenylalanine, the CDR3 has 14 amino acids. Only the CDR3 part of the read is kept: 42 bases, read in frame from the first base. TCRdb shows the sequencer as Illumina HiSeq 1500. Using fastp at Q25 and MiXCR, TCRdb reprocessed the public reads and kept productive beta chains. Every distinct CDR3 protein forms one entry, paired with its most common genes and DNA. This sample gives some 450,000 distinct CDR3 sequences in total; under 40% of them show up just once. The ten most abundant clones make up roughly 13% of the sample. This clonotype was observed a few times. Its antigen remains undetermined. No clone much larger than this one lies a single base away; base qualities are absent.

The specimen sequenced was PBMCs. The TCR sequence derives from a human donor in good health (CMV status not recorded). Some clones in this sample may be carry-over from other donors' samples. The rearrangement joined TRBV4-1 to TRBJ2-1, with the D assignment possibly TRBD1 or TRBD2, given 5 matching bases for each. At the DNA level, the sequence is TGCGCCAGCAGCCAAGGCCCCGGGACCACGAGACGGTTCTTC. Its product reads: CASSQGPGTTRRFF.